These 14 T cell receptor beta chains came from one sample sequenced in a study of blood T cell repertoires in COVID-19. Only in-frame clones appear in the TCRdb table, and some are missing; sequencing was by immunoSEQ multiplex PCR. The sample has about 240,000 clones, about 87% seen once. The source material was PBMCs or T cells enriched from blood (not recorded which). The receptor set was obtained from a woman aged 25 to 45 with acute COVID-19.

V and J are TRBV10-3 and TRBJ1-5; weak D call: TRBD1 (5 bases). Trimming removed 7 bases at V and 0 bases at J, with 7 bases between. Germline V gives CDR1 ENHRY, CDR2 SYGVKD. The CDR3 contains 13 residues. CDR3 nucleotides: TGTGCCATCACGACAGATAGCAATCAGCCCCAGCATTTT. This sequence encodes CAITTDSNQPQHF.

This clone was picked up one time. The same CDR3 can be traced to other DNA sequences in this sample. The rearrangement links TRBV20-1 to TRBJ1-2, with no clear D. Between the trimmed V and J ends, which lost 3 bases and 7 bases, there was a span of 9 bases. The CDR3 covers 11 residues. Germline-derived CDR1 and CDR2 are DFQATT and SNEGSKA (reference sequence). The CDR3: CSASRGGGYTF. CDR3 nucleotides: TGCAGTGCTAGCCGGGGTGGTGGCTACACCTTC.

This chain links TRBV15 with TRBJ1-1; 8 nucleotides align to TRBD1. J was trimmed by 5 bases and V by 1 base; bases with no gene match: 12. CDR1 and CDR2 (germline): LNHNV, YYDKDF (reference sequence). CDR3 length equals 17 residues. In nucleotides, the CDR3 is TGTGCCACCAGCAGAGGCCTCCGGACAGGGCTCGATACTGAAGCTTTCTTT. Amino acid sequence: CATSRGLRTGLDTEAFF. Based on the CDR3 plus reference TRBV15 and TRBJ1-1, the full variable domain is DAMVIQNPRYQVTQFGKPVTLSCSQTLNHNVMYWYQQKSSQAPKLLFHYYDKDFNNEADTPDNFQSRRPNTSFCFLDIRSPGLGDTAMYLCATSRGLRTGLDTEAFFGQGTRLTVV.

Here the CDR3 reads CASSLVERGIYNEQFF. The CDR3 DNA reads TGTGCCAGCAGCTTAGTTGAGCGGGGGATTTACAATGAGCAGTTCTTC. This rearrangement joins TRBV11-2 to TRBJ2-1; 8 positions agree with TRBD2. CDR3 size: 16 residues. V lost 1 base and J lost 4; bases outside the gene matches: 6. CDR1 and CDR2 from the germline V gene are SGHAT and FQNNGV.

This clone was observed once. The V and J genes are TRBV28 and TRBJ1-5; no clear D. V lost 6 bases and J lost 0, with 6 bases in between. The CDR3 totals 13 residues. In germline, CDR1 is MDHEN, CDR2 SYDVKM. The CDR3 reads CASSVYSNQPQHF. The DNA of the CDR3 is TGTGCCAGCAGCGTATATAGCAATCAGCCCCAGCATTTT.

The chain has TRBV20-1 and TRBJ1-6, with D hard to call. This CDR3 is 14 amino acids long. Germline assignment: CDR1 DFQATT and CDR2 SNEGSKA (reference sequence). V lost 3 bases, J lost 6 bases, and 12 bases lay in between. The CDR3: CSASSGSVNSPLHF. The CDR3 coding sequence is TGCAGTGCTAGTAGCGGCAGTGTTAATTCACCCCTCCACTTT.

This rearrangement joins TRBV19 to TRBJ1-1, with D hard to call. CDR3 length: 15 residues. The V end was cut by 7 bases, the J end by 0 bases, with 15 bases between. Germline CDR1 is LNHDA and CDR2 is SQIVND (reference sequence). The CDR3 DNA reads as TGTGCCAGTACCCAAGGAGCCTCCATGAACACTGAAGCTTTCTTT. Translated, it gives CASTQGASMNTEAFF.

In regard to this clone: Compared with germline, one end of the junction differs, possibly owing to a read error. CDR3 protein: CASSQTISERDRGNF. CDR3 coding DNA: TGTGCCAGCAGCCAAACCATCTCCGAGCGAGACAGGGGTAACTTC. This chain links TRBV3-1 (or the pseudogene TRBV3-2) with TRBJ2-5; the match to TRBD1 covers 8 bases. Germline V lookup: CDR1 LGHDT, CDR2 YNNKEL (reference sequence). CDR3 size: 15 residues.

The chain carries TRBV7-9 and TRBJ2-7, with TRBD2 matching over 8 bases. Germline CDR1 is SEHNR and CDR2 is FQNEAQ (reference sequence). This CDR3 is built from 16 residues. After removal of 2 bases from V and 5 bases from J, the junction contained 11 bases not matched to a gene. CDR3 sequence reads: CASSLSRGERGNEQYF. The CDR3 DNA reads TGTGCCAGCAGCTTATCGCGGGGGGAAAGGGGGAACGAGCAGTACTTC.

This chain uses TRBV15 with TRBJ2-2; D ambiguous. Germline lookup yields CDR1 LNHNV and CDR2 YYDKDF (reference sequence). Trimming took 1 base from V and 6 from J, leaving 12 bases between them. The CDR3 has 15 residues. The CDR3 here is CATSRVSPGPGELFF. Here the CDR3 DNA reads TGTGCCACCAGCAGAGTCTCACCGGGTCCCGGGGAGCTGTTTTTT.

J is TRBJ2-1 and V is TRBV19; possibly TRBD2 for D (6 bases). The CDR3 contains 14 residues. The ends were cut back, 7 bases at V and 8 bases at J, with 18 bases in the middle. Germline-derived CDR1 and CDR2 are LNHDA and SQIVND (reference sequence). CDR3: CASTESREVHEQFF. As DNA, the CDR3 is TGTGCCAGTACGGAAAGCAGGGAGGTCCATGAGCAGTTCTTC.

This chain joins TRBV13 and TRBJ1-2; 8 positions match TRBD1. CDR1 is PRHDT and CDR2 is FYEKMQ in the germline V gene (reference sequence). The CDR3 loop spans 14 amino acids. Trimming at V came to 4 bases and at J to 3 bases, leaving 4 bases not matched to a gene. CDR3: CASSSPDRDYGYTF. The DNA of the CDR3 is TGTGCCAGCAGCTCTCCGGACAGGGACTATGGCTACACCTTC.

The chain couples TRBV7-9 to TRBJ1-2, with a weak D call TRBD1 (5 bases). Per the germline V gene, CDR1 is SEHNR and CDR2 is FQNEAQ (reference sequence). V was cut by 2 bases and J by 5 bases, with 21 bases left in between. The CDR3 length is 17 residues. CDR3 sequence reads: CASSLILDTDFPYGYTF. CDR3 DNA: TGTGCCAGCAGCTTAATCCTGGACACCGATTTTCCTTATGGCTACACCTTC. Combining the CDR3 with reference TRBV7-9 and TRBJ1-2 gives the whole variable domain DTGVSQNPRHKITKRGQNVTFRCDPISEHNRLYWYRQTLGQGPEFLTYFQNEAQLEKSRLLSDRFSAERPKGSFSTLEIQRTEQGDSAMYLCASSLILDTDFPYGYTFGSGTRLTVV.

This rearrangement joins TRBV11-3 to TRBJ2-2; D remains unclear. The germline gives CDR1 SGHNT, CDR2 YENEEA. The CDR3 loop spans 12 amino acids. V lost 3 bases and J 6 bases, leaving 5 bases between the germline ends. The CDR3 coding sequence is TGTGCCAGCAGCTTTACAGCCGGGGAGCTGTTTTTT. Translating it yields CASSFTAGELFF.